A single TCR beta chain is shown here with its context. A Seattle source enrolled patients during active infection and followed them longitudinally. The authors' processing: Reference gene primer amplification gave nucleated cell count estimates. The data were produced by immunoSEQ multiplex PCR, yet TCRdb's version contains in-frame clones alone and is incomplete. V and J calls and clone size are those listed in that table; D and trimming were worked out from the DNA. The data show about 49,000 clones, approximately 81% seen once. The data originate from a study of blood T cell repertoires in COVID-19. Study at large: Sites in the United States, Italy and Spain provided acute and convalescent COVID-19 samples. Sources were T cells, B-cell-depleted T cells, or PBMCs; the material itself was cDNA or gDNA.

The CDR3 is 14 amino acids. The germline CDR1 and CDR2 sequences are SGHRS and YFSETQ. The V segment lost 6 bases and the J segment 3 bases; nucleotides outside the gene matches: 5. The specimen sequenced was peripheral blood. The chain combines TRBV5-1 with TRBJ2-3; 9 bases map to TRBD2. This clonotype was sampled from a woman older than 75 with COVID-19, enrolled during active disease. The CDR3 DNA follows: TGCGCCAGCACCATAGCGGGAGAAACAGATACGCAGTATTTT. Its translation: CASTIAGETDTQYF.